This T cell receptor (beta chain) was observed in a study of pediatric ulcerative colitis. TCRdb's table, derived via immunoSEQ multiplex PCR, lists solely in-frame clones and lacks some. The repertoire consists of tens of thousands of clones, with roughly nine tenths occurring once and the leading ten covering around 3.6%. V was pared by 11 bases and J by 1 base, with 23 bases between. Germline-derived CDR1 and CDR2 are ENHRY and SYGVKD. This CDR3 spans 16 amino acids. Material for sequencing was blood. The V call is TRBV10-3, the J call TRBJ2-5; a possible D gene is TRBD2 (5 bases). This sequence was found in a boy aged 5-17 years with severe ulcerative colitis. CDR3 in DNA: TGTGCCCCACCGGACTCAATCATCTTATCCCAAGAGACCCAGTACTTC. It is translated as CAPPDSIILSQETQYF.